Below, 26 T cell receptor beta chains from the same sample are listed, as sequenced in a study of vaccination and CD4 T cells after COVID-19. The Oncomine TCR Beta short-read assay was applied to DNA of cultured CD4+ T cells. TCRdb reanalysed the PCR reads using MiXCR and keeps one entry per CDR3 protein. The data contain over 14,000 distinct CDR3 sequences, more than 45% of them seen just once; the ten biggest clones take up less than 7.5%. Stated treatment: roughly 10-day PBMC culture with coronavirus spike peptide pools or control peptides (ViraFEST assay). Their antigens are not known. The sequenced sample consisted of CD4+ T cells from blood, cultured in vitro. Source of these receptors: a human donor who had recovered from COVID-19.

The chain links TRBV20-1 to TRBJ1-6, with 7 bases that match TRBD1. The germline V gene has CDR1 DFQATT and CDR2 SNEGSKA (reference sequence). V lost 3 bases to trimming and J lost 7 bases; unmatched junction nucleotides: 6. The CDR3 consists of 14 residues. The CDR3 DNA is TGCAGTGCTAGGGGAGGGGGCTGGAATTCACCCCTCCACTTT. Amino acid sequence: CSARGGGWNSPLHF.

V usage is TRBV27 and J usage is TRBJ1-2; 8 bases map to TRBD1. Per germline, CDR1 MNHEY and CDR2 SMNVEV (reference sequence). The CDR3 spans 12 residues. V lost 5 bases, J lost 7 bases, and 3 bases stayed unmatched. The CDR3 bases are TGTGCCAGCAGTCCTACAGGGGGTGGCTACACCTTC. Translated, it gives CASSPTGGGYTF.

In DNA form, the CDR3 reads TGTGCCAGCAACGCAGGGTGGGACGCCGGGGAGCTGTTTTTT. This encodes CASNAGWDAGELFF. This chain links TRBV6-1 with TRBJ2-2, with D possibly called TRBD1 or TRBD2 (5 bases each). V was trimmed by 7 bases and J by 6 bases, leaving 15 bases between them. Germline V gene sequence: CDR1 MNHNS, CDR2 SASEGT. The CDR3 is 14 residues long.

This chain uses TRBV30 with TRBJ1-2; TRBD1 agrees at 9 bases. The junction had 15 bases not matched to a gene; V was cut back by 2 bases and J by 8 bases. This CDR3 spans 16 amino acids. CDR1 is GTSNPN and CDR2 is SVGIG in the germline V gene (reference sequence). CDR3 sequence (DNA): TGTGCCTGGAGTATACCAGGACAGGGGAAATGGGAAGGCTACACCTTC. Its protein is CAWSIPGQGKWEGYTF.

The chain links TRBV4-1 to TRBJ1-2, with D possibly TRBD1 on 6 matching bases. This CDR3 spans 15 amino acids. Germline loops: CDR1 MGHRA, CDR2 YSYEKL. Trimming removed 1 base from V and 2 bases from J, with 11 bases in between. The CDR3 loop reads CASSQGNRANYGYTF. The CDR3 DNA follows: TGCGCCAGCAGCCAAGGCAACAGGGCCAACTATGGCTACACCTTC.

The V call is TRBV6-5, the J call TRBJ2-7; TRBD2 aligns across 10 bases. There are 17 residues in the CDR3. The germline CDR1 and CDR2 sequences are MNHEY and SVGAGI. The V segment lost 0 bases and the J segment 1 base; nucleotides outside the gene matches: 6. The DNA of the CDR3 is TGTGCCAGCAGTTACTCTCCTACTAGCGGGATGTCCTACGAGCAGTACTTC. Translation: CASSYSPTSGMSYEQYF.

V gene TRBV21-1 combines with J gene TRBJ1-1; the D call in the table, TRBD1, was not verified against the DNA. TRBV21-1 is reported as a pseudogene. This CDR3 has 17 residues. The CDR3 coding sequence is TGTGCCAGCAGCACACGATACAGGCTTGCGGGGATCACTGAAGCTTTCTTT. Translating it yields CASSTRYRLAGITEAFF.

This clonotype was counted only a few times. The chain combines TRBV20-1 with TRBJ2-3, with 9 bases lining up with TRBD2. The germline V gene encodes CDR1 DFQATT and CDR2 SNEGSKA (reference sequence). V shed 6 bases, J shed 3 bases, and the junction held 10 bases outside the gene matches. This CDR3 has 15 residues. Written as DNA, the CDR3 is TGCAGTGCAGAAGATAGCGGGAGAAGGACAGATACGCAGTATTTT. This gives the protein CSAEDSGRRTDTQYF.

This clonotype was observed once. V is TRBV20-1 and J is TRBJ1-3; D unresolved. From germline, CDR1 is DFQATT and CDR2 SNEGSKA (reference sequence). Deletions cut 7 bases from V and 0 bases from J, with 10 bases between. The CDR3 totals 13 residues. The CDR3 DNA is TGCAGTGTCCGGATCTCCTCTGGAAACACCATATATTTT. Protein product: CSVRISSGNTIYF.

V gene TRBV12-3 or TRBV12-4 combines with J gene TRBJ2-6, with D maybe TRBD1 (7 bases). Trimming cost V 1 base and J 2 bases, with 12 bases left between them. The CDR3 totals 17 residues. CDR3 sequence: CASSLEGAGTGANVLTF. CDR3 DNA sequence: TGTGCCAGCAGTTTAGAGGGGGCGGGGACTGGGGCCAACGTCCTGACTTTC.

This clonotype was observed a few times. The chain has TRBV20-1 and TRBJ1-2, with 7 bases that match TRBD1. This CDR3 spans 15 amino acids. CDR1 is DFQATT, CDR2 SNEGSKA, per germline (reference sequence). Germline trimming cut 3 bases from V and 3 bases from J; bases unmatched to any gene: 10. This chain's CDR3 is CSARALGQSYYGYTF. The CDR3 region has the DNA TGCAGTGCTAGGGCCTTGGGACAGAGCTACTATGGCTACACCTTC.

The chain employs TRBV6-5 and TRBJ1-2; D perhaps matches TRBD1 (6 bases). The germline gives CDR1 MNHEY, CDR2 SVGAGI. This CDR3 is built from 14 residues. V lost 4 bases, J lost 5 bases, and 14 bases lay in between. In DNA, the CDR3 is TGTGCCAGCAGTTCCCCAGGGGATACTTATGGCTACACCTTC. Protein product: CASSSPGDTYGYTF.

This chain links TRBV19 with TRBJ2-1; 10 positions match TRBD2. Germline V CDR1 and CDR2: LNHDA, SQIVND (reference sequence). V lost 3 bases to trimming and J lost 7 bases; unmatched junction nucleotides: 6. The CDR3 covers 15 residues. The CDR3 region is CASSILAGVQNEQFF. CDR3 DNA: TGTGCCAGTAGTATCCTAGCGGGAGTCCAGAATGAGCAGTTCTTC.

The chain couples TRBV5-4 to TRBJ1-2; D is unresolved. The CDR3 runs 14 residues. Trimming shortened V by 2 bases and J by 7 bases, and 15 bases separated the two germline ends. Germline CDR1 reads SGHNT; CDR2 reads YYREEE (reference sequence). CDR3 DNA: TGTGCCAGCAGCTTAGTTCAAACCGGTGCTGGCTACACCTTC. Translating it yields CASSLVQTGAGYTF.

Of note for this clonotype: One junction end disagrees with the germline gene, perhaps due to a read error. The gene calls are TRBV5-4 and TRBJ2-1, with D uncertain. This CDR3 has 11 amino acids. Germline lookup yields CDR1 SGHNT and CDR2 YYREEE (reference sequence). The CDR3 sequence is CASSLSSEQLF. CDR3 sequence (DNA): TGTGCCAGCAGCCTTAGTAGTGAGCAGCTCTTC.

The chain's CDR3 is CASSFRGTSGTGELFF. The CDR3 DNA is TGCGCCAGCAGCTTTCGCGGGACTAGCGGGACCGGGGAGCTGTTTTTT. The chain has TRBV5-1 and TRBJ2-2, with TRBD2 matching 12 bases. CDR1 SGHRS and CDR2 YFSETQ come from the germline V gene. There are 16 residues in the CDR3. With 2 bases clipped from V and 5 bases from J, the junction kept 4 bases outside the gene matches.

This chain connects TRBV19 to TRBJ1-5; D gene unclear. CDR1 LNHDA and CDR2 SQIVND come from the germline V gene (reference sequence). This CDR3 contains 14 residues. The V end lost 3 bases, the J end lost 7 bases, and 13 bases lay between the germline ends. As DNA, the CDR3 is TGTGCCAGTAGTATCGCGGCCCCGGAGCAGCCCCAGCATTTT. Its translation: CASSIAAPEQPQHF.

This clonotype was seen only a few times. The J gene is TRBJ1-1, the V gene TRBV20-1; TRBD1 matches at 7 bases. Germline CDR1 and CDR2: DFQATT and SNEGSKA (reference sequence). The V segment lost 1 base and the J segment 3 bases; nucleotides outside the gene matches: 2. The CDR3 has 13 amino acids. As DNA, the CDR3 is TGCAGTGCTAGAGGGGACAGATACACTGAAGCTTTCTTT. It is translated as CSARGDRYTEAFF.

This clonotype has a handful of counts. The rearrangement links TRBV19 to TRBJ1-5; tentative D call: TRBD1 (6 bases). CDR1 is LNHDA and CDR2 is SQIVND in the germline V gene (reference sequence). Trimming took off 3 bases at V and 3 bases at J, with 9 bases between the two ends. CDR3 length: 14 residues. This CDR3 is CASSIGQLNQPQHF. DNA of the CDR3: TGTGCCAGTAGTATCGGACAGCTCAATCAGCCCCAGCATTTT.

The chain uses TRBV29-1 and TRBJ1-2, with 8 positions matching TRBD1. There are 14 residues in the CDR3. V gave up 4 bases and J gave up 7 bases; unmatched junction bases: 11. CDR1 SQVTM and CDR2 ANQGSEA come from the germline V gene. The CDR3 DNA is TGCAGCGTTGGGGTGACAGGGGAGGTAACTGGCTACACCTTC. Translated: CSVGVTGEVTGYTF.

The V gene is TRBV20-1, the J gene TRBJ2-7, with TRBD1 matching over 7 bases. The CDR3 runs to 13 residues. From germline, CDR1 is DFQATT and CDR2 SNEGSKA (reference sequence). J gave up 4 bases and V 5 bases, and 8 bases lay outside the gene matches. The chain's CDR3 is CSAPQGVAYEQYF. Here the CDR3 DNA reads TGCAGTGCTCCCCAGGGGGTAGCGTACGAGCAGTACTTC.

V and J are TRBV20-1 and TRBJ2-3, with D possibly matching TRBD2 (6 bases). Looked up from germline, CDR1 is DFQATT and CDR2 is SNEGSKA (reference sequence). The ends were cut back, 5 bases at V and 2 bases at J, with 17 bases in the middle. This CDR3 is 15 amino acids long. The CDR3 DNA reads as TGCAGTGCTTTATCGGGGGAGGCGGTCACAGATACGCAGTATTTT. It codes for CSALSGEAVTDTQYF.

The chain links TRBV20-1 to TRBJ1-1, with D hard to call. CDR3 size: 12 residues. Germline V gives CDR1 DFQATT, CDR2 SNEGSKA (reference sequence). Between the trimmed V and J ends, which lost 1 base and 3 bases, there was a span of 6 bases. The CDR3 DNA sequence: TGCAGTGCTAGAGCTCGGGACACTGAAGCTTTCTTT. It codes for CSARARDTEAFF.

The chain employs TRBV7-2 and TRBJ2-3, with 7 bases that match TRBD2. The CDR3 covers 13 residues. Trimming cost V 3 bases and J 5 bases; bases outside gene matches: 2. CDR1 SGHTA and CDR2 FQGNSA come from the germline V gene. CDR3 region: CASSFAGEDTQYF. The CDR3 nucleotides are TGTGCCAGCAGCTTTGCGGGAGAAGATACGCAGTATTTT.

The chain is built from TRBV20-1 and TRBJ2-3; 7 bases are a match to TRBD2. Unmatched junction bases numbered 6, after V lost 5 bases and J lost 7 bases. This CDR3 is 12 amino acids long. CDR1 and CDR2 from the germline V gene are DFQATT and SNEGSKA (reference sequence). CDR3 region: CSAPRGGNTQYF. CDR3 coding DNA: TGCAGTGCTCCCCGGGGAGGGAATACGCAGTATTTT.

The chain carries TRBV20-1 and TRBJ2-1; D is unresolved. In germline, CDR1 is DFQATT, CDR2 SNEGSKA (reference sequence). There are 12 residues in the CDR3. The V end was cut by 5 bases, the J end by 8 bases, with 13 bases between. CDR3 in amino acids: CSAPQTQYEQFF. CDR3 bases: TGCAGTGCTCCCCAAACTCAATATGAGCAGTTCTTC.